This T cell receptor (beta chain) was recovered during a study of beta chain features in type 1 diabetes. Turning to the study itself: The patients were much like the healthy donors in age, gender and cell yields. Study-level points and caveats: Lower insertion and higher deletion counts appeared at VDJ junctions in type 1 diabetes patients. The naive, central memory and Treg TCRB repertoires showed an apparent similarity that was greater among patients than among healthy donors.

Expressed TCRB transcripts were sequenced because the isolated RNA had all been reverse transcribed beforehand. Here immunoSEQ multiplex PCR was the method, and the copy in TCRdb shows in-frame clones only, minus some. The repertoire holds under 800,000 clones, with 15% as singletons. This clone has a handful of counts. Its specificity is not known. Germline V gene sequence: CDR1 MNHEY, CDR2 SMNVEV (reference sequence). J was trimmed by 8 bases and V by 10 bases; bases with no gene match: 9. The CDR3 totals 13 residues. This rearrangement joins TRBV27 to TRBJ2-1; 9 nucleotides align to TRBD1. Sequenced sample: naive CD4+ T cells from blood. The origin of this receptor is a man between 18 and 35 years old in good health. The CDR3 spells CAKPGQGIHEQFF. For the CDR3, the DNA is TGTGCCAAGCCGGGACAGGGAATACATGAGCAGTTCTTC.